The 10 T cell receptor beta chains reported below all come from one sample, sequenced in a study of identical twins. TCRdb itself ran the 5' RACE reads through MiXCR, one entry per CDR3 protein. The sample yields 510,000 or so distinct CDR3 sequences, roughly 15% seen once. These data were likewise used in another study, on yellow fever vaccine responses in identical twins.

The sample comprised CD4+ T cells sorted from blood. The receptors were sampled from a woman under 30 in good health.

This clonotype came up a few times. The gene calls are TRBV20-1 and TRBJ2-1; a weak D match, TRBD2 (5 bases). Between the trimmed V and J ends, which lost 2 bases and 9 bases, there was a span of 11 bases. This CDR3 is built from 12 residues. Germline values: CDR1 DFQATT, CDR2 SNEGSKA (reference sequence). The CDR3 is CSARTRVSEQFF. As DNA, the CDR3 is TGCAGTGCTAGAACTAGAGTTAGTGAGCAGTTCTTC.

In this sample, this clonotype turned up a few times. The chain is built from TRBV28 and TRBJ1-1, with D perhaps TRBD1 (5 bases). V dropped 5 bases and J dropped 3 bases, with 16 bases sitting between them. Germline-derived CDR1 and CDR2 are MDHEN and SYDVKM. This CDR3 region has 15 residues. CDR3 in amino acids: CASSTYPRGDTEAFF. As DNA, the CDR3 is TGTGCCAGCAGTACCTACCCGCGGGGGGACACTGAAGCTTTCTTT.

The sample holds many counts of this clonotype. The chain is built from TRBV24-1 and TRBJ2-1; D is tentatively TRBD1 or TRBD2 (5 bases each). Germline V gene sequence: CDR1 KGHDR, CDR2 SFDVKD. Trimming shortened V by 3 bases and J by 4 bases, and 9 bases separated the two germline ends. This CDR3 is 14 amino acids long. Here the CDR3 reads CATSDEGNYNEQFF. DNA for the CDR3: TGTGCCACCAGTGATGAGGGGAATTACAATGAGCAGTTCTTC.

The gene calls are TRBV12-3 or TRBV12-4 and TRBJ2-1; 11 nucleotides match TRBD2. The length of the CDR3 is 16 residues. V lost 5 bases to trimming and J lost 8 bases; unmatched junction nucleotides: 11. In DNA form, the CDR3 reads TGTGCCAGCAGTCTAATAGCGGGAGGGCCTAGGTATGAGCAGTTCTTC. The encoded protein is CASSLIAGGPRYEQFF.

In this sample, this clonotype turned up a few times. The V gene is TRBV3-1, the J gene TRBJ2-3, with a possible D match to TRBD2 (6 bases). Looked up from germline, CDR1 is LGHDT and CDR2 is YNNKEL (reference sequence). This CDR3 has 16 amino acids. Trimming cost V 1 base and J 2 bases, with 13 bases left between them. The CDR3 protein is CASSQGWGDHTDTQYF. Written as DNA, the CDR3 is TGTGCCAGCAGCCAAGGGTGGGGGGACCACACAGATACGCAGTATTTT.

This clonotype has just a few counts. The CDR3 region is CASSSPGQGNTEAFF. For the CDR3, the DNA is TGTGCCAGCAGTTCCCCGGGACAGGGGAACACTGAAGCTTTCTTT. The chain is built from TRBV6-5 and TRBJ1-1; 9 bases are shared with TRBD1. Germline V lookup: CDR1 MNHEY, CDR2 SVGAGI. The CDR3 covers 15 residues. The ends lost 4 bases at V and 1 base at J; junction bases unmatched: 4.

The rearrangement uses TRBV18 and TRBJ2-7; 7 positions agree with TRBD1. V trimming: 4 bases; J trimming: 2 bases; junction bases outside the gene matches: 5. There are 14 residues in the CDR3. Germline CDR1 reads KGHSH; CDR2 reads LQKENI. Here the CDR3 reads CASSLYQGAYEQYV. The CDR3 region has the DNA TGTGCCAGCTCACTCTACCAGGGGGCCTACGAGCAGTACGTC.

The chain couples TRBV3-1 to TRBJ2-2; D unresolved. CDR3 size: 15 residues. Trimming cost V 2 bases and J 0 bases, with 7 bases left between them. The V gene's germline CDR1 is LGHDT and CDR2 YNNKEL (reference sequence). The CDR3 region is CASSQFRTNTGELFF. The CDR3 DNA sequence: TGTGCCAGCAGCCAATTCCGGACGAACACCGGGGAGCTGTTTTTT.

This clonotype was recorded a few times. Here the CDR3 DNA reads TGTGCCAGCAGCCAGGATAGCGGAAACACAGATACGCAGTATTTT. Translating it yields CASSQDSGNTDTQYF. The V and J genes are TRBV5-6 and TRBJ2-3, with D possibly TRBD2 on 6 matching bases. The CDR3 extends over 15 amino acids. The germline CDR1 and CDR2 sequences are SGHDT and YYEEEE. Trimming removed 4 bases from V and 2 bases from J, with 14 bases in between.

In its sample, this clonotype was seen a few times. The rearrangement uses TRBV6-5 and TRBJ2-2, with D possibly TRBD2 on 6 matching bases. This CDR3 region has 16 residues. From germline, CDR1 is MNHEY and CDR2 SVGAGI. The germline V and J ends were trimmed by 0 bases and 8 bases, with 16 bases remaining between them. In DNA, the CDR3 is TGTGCCAGCAGTTACTCGTCTAGCCCCCGGGGGGGGGAGCTGTTTTTT. Translated: CASSYSSSPRGGELFF.